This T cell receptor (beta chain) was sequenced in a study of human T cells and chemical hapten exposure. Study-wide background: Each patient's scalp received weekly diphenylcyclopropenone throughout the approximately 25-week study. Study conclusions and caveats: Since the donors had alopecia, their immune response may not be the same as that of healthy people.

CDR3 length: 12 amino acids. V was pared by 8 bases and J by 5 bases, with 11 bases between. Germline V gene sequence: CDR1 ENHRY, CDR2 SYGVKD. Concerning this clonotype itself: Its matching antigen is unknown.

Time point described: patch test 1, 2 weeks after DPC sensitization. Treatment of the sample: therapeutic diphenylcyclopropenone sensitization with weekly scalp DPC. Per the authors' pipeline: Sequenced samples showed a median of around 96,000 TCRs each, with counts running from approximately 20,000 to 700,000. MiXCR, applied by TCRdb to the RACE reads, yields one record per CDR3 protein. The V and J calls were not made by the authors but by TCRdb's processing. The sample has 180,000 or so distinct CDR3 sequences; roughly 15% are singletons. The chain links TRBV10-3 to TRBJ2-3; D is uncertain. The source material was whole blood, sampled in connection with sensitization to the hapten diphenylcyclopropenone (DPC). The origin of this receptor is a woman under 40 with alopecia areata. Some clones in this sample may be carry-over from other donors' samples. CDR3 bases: TGTGCCATCTCGGCCCTCCTAGATACGCAGTATTTT. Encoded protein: CAISALLDTQYF.